These 17 T cell receptor beta chains share one sample of origin, sequenced in a study of metastatic and nonmetastatic thyroid tumors. With MiXCR, TCRdb called clones anew from the PCR reads. The table includes 34,000 or so clones, under 40% detected once. Ahead of thyroid surgery, no patient had received treatment of any kind. Sequenced sample: tumor tissue. The source of these receptors is a female donor with papillary thyroid cancer or a benign thyroid nodule (not recorded which). Some clones in this sample may be carry-over from other donors' samples.

The chain couples TRBV7-6 to TRBJ2-1; D is unclear. The CDR3 length is 13 residues. V lost 2 bases and J 0 bases, leaving 2 bases between the germline ends. Germline assignment: CDR1 SGHVS and CDR2 FNYEAQ. CDR3 loop: CASSLNSYNEQFF. DNA for the CDR3: TGTGCCAGCAGCTTAAACTCCTACAATGAGCAGTTCTTC.

The chain links TRBV28 to TRBJ1-1; the match to TRBD1 covers 7 bases. Germline CDR1 is MDHEN and CDR2 is SYDVKM. The CDR3 has 14 amino acids. V was clipped by 5 bases and J by 1 base; unmatched bases: 4. The CDR3 DNA reads as TGTGCCAGCAGTCGGACAGGCCGGAACACTGAAGCTTTCTTT. The encoded protein is CASSRTGRNTEAFF.

This chain links TRBV5-6 with TRBJ1-2; possibly TRBD1 for D (6 bases). With 4 bases removed from V and 1 base from J, the gap between germline ends came to 11 bases. The CDR3 extends over 14 amino acids. Germline CDR1 is SGHDT and CDR2 is YYEEEE. As DNA, the CDR3 is TGTGCCAGCAGCCTGCAGGGGTATAACTATGGCTACACCTTC. Translated, it gives CASSLQGYNYGYTF.

This clone was seen repeatedly, ten times or more. This chain connects TRBV27 to TRBJ2-7; 8 bases align to TRBD2. CDR3 size: 13 residues. V lost 8 bases to trimming and J lost 7 bases; unmatched junction nucleotides: 10. Germline V CDR1 and CDR2: MNHEY, SMNVEV (reference sequence). The chain's CDR3 is CASYTAREGEQYF. CDR3 in DNA: TGTGCCAGCTACACGGCACGGGAGGGGGAGCAGTACTTC.

The chain combines TRBV20-1 with TRBJ1-6; 7 bases are shared with TRBD1. J was trimmed by 9 bases and V by 5 bases; bases with no gene match: 13. This CDR3 has 15 amino acids. Germline loops: CDR1 DFQATT, CDR2 SNEGSKA (reference sequence). The CDR3 region is CSAPPPRTGGSPLHF. CDR3 DNA: TGCAGTGCTCCCCCTCCCAGGACAGGTGGTTCACCCCTCCACTTT.

This clone was recorded a few times. The chain uses TRBV11-2 and TRBJ2-7, with 9 bases aligning to TRBD2. Trimming at V came to 5 bases and at J to 4 bases, leaving 9 bases not matched to a gene. From germline, CDR1 is SGHAT and CDR2 FQNNGV. The CDR3 runs 15 residues. The CDR3 nucleotides are TGTGCCAGCAGCCCCTCTCTAGCGGGAACATACGAGCAGTACTTC. Translation gives CASSPSLAGTYEQYF.

The J gene is TRBJ2-3, the V gene TRBV18, with 7 positions matching TRBD2. The J segment lost 2 bases and the V segment lost 5 bases, leaving 4 bases of the junction unmatched. The CDR3 is 14 residues long. Germline lookup yields CDR1 KGHSH and CDR2 LQKENI. CDR3 sequence reads: CASSVAGPTDTQYF. In nucleotides, the CDR3 is TGTGCCAGCTCAGTAGCGGGCCCCACAGATACGCAGTATTTT.

The chain combines TRBV11-1 with TRBJ1-3, with D unresolved. The CDR3 covers 17 residues. Looked up from germline, CDR1 is SGHAT and CDR2 is FQDESV (reference sequence). The V end lost 0 bases, the J end lost 6 bases, and 18 bases lay between the germline ends. In DNA, the CDR3 is TGTGCCAGCAGCTTAGCGGGCAGTTCCTCAAACGAAAACACCATATATTTT. Its protein is CASSLAGSSSNENTIYF.

This clone is medium-sized (0.01 to 0.1%) within its sample. The chain carries TRBV29-1 and TRBJ2-7, with 9 bases fitting TRBD1. CDR1 and CDR2 (germline): SQVTM, ANQGSEA. The V segment lost 4 bases and the J segment 0 bases; nucleotides outside the gene matches: 4. The CDR3 contains 14 residues. In DNA, the CDR3 is TGCAGCGTTGTTTGGGACAGGGTCTCCTACGAGCAGTACTTC. Protein product: CSVVWDRVSYEQYF.

In regard to this clone: At one end the junction does not follow the germline gene, possibly because of a read error. This rearrangement joins TRBV6-5 to TRBJ2-6, with D possibly being TRBD2 (6 bases). The CDR3 is made up of 17 amino acids. CDR1 MNHEY and CDR2 SVGAGI come from the germline V gene. CDR3 coding DNA: TGTGCCAGCAGTTATGGAGGGACGATCTCTGGGGCCAACTTCCTGACTTTC. The encoded protein is CASSYGGTISGANFLTF.

V is TRBV4-1 and J is TRBJ2-7; 7 bases are a match to TRBD2. With V trimmed by 0 bases and J by 5 bases, 13 bases remained unmatched. Germline CDR1 reads MGHRA; CDR2 reads YSYEKL. CDR3 length: 17 residues. CDR3 DNA: TGCGCCAGCAGCCAAGAGGCCCCGGGAGGCGGTTTAGACGAGCAGTACTTC. Its translation: CASSQEAPGGGLDEQYF.

This clone was seen only a few times. The CDR3 DNA reads as TGTGCCAGCACCCGGGACAGGGTGAACGAGCAGTACTTC. This gives the protein CASTRDRVNEQYF. This rearrangement joins TRBV6-1 to TRBJ2-7, with 9 bases lining up with TRBD1. The CDR3 contains 13 residues. The germline V gene encodes CDR1 MNHNS and CDR2 SASEGT. The junction had 6 bases not matched to a gene; V was cut back by 7 bases and J by 5 bases.

V usage is TRBV6-1 and J usage is TRBJ2-2; 8 positions match TRBD1. Germline CDR1 reads MNHNS; CDR2 reads SASEGT. V shed 7 bases, J shed 7 bases, and the junction held 14 bases outside the gene matches. The CDR3 loop spans 16 amino acids. The CDR3 is CASKGTGATRRGELFF. For the CDR3, the DNA is TGTGCCAGCAAAGGGACAGGTGCTACCCGACGCGGGGAGCTGTTTTTT.

Concerning this clone: Germline is not matched at one junction end, which may reflect a read error. This chain connects TRBV7-2 to TRBJ2-1; perhaps TRBD2 as D (5 bases). Germline V lookup: CDR1 SGHTA, CDR2 FQGNSA. This CDR3 has 14 residues. The CDR3 region is CAGSLAGVYNEQFF. The CDR3 DNA is TGTGCCGGCAGCCTAGCTGGAGTCTACAATGAGCAGTTCTTC.

This clone was counted once. The J gene is TRBJ1-2, the V gene TRBV20-1; D is uncertain. Germline CDR1 reads DFQATT; CDR2 reads SNEGSKA (reference sequence). The CDR3 has 12 amino acids. V lost 2 bases and J lost 2, with 6 bases in between. CDR3 nucleotide sequence: TGCAGTGCTAGATACGGGAACTATGGCTACACCTTC. Its translation is CSARYGNYGYTF.

This clone occurred a few times. The chain couples TRBV27 to TRBJ1-2; D uncertain. CDR1 and CDR2 from the germline V gene are MNHEY and SMNVEV (reference sequence). V lost 0 bases to trimming and J lost 2 bases, with 19 bases between them. This CDR3 spans 18 amino acids. CDR3: CASSLSLAASGPNYGYTF. In DNA, the CDR3 is TGTGCCAGCAGTTTATCGCTGGCGGCCTCAGGCCCCAACTATGGCTACACCTTC.

The chain couples TRBV19 to TRBJ2-1; 8 nucleotides line up with TRBD1. The germline V gene encodes CDR1 LNHDA and CDR2 SQIVND (reference sequence). This CDR3 has 18 amino acids. V shed 3 bases and J 9 bases; nucleotides not matched to a gene: 19. The CDR3, as DNA: TGTGCCAGTAGTATGGGTGGACAGGGTGTCGCCAGCGCGCGTGAGCAGTTCTTC. It yields the protein CASSMGGQGVASAREQFF.